The 28 T cell receptor beta chains given below trace back to one sample, sequenced in a study of T cell clones after liver transplantation. This table comes from immunoSEQ multiplex PCR, and its TCRdb copy is limited to in-frame clones, with some not included. The sample holds fewer than 50,000 clones, about 86% seen once. The material sequenced was CD4+ T cells from blood, taken 24 months after liver transplant. These receptors all stem from a human patient who received a liver transplant. A share of the T cells may be of graft donor origin.

This sequence joins TRBV5-1 and TRBJ2-7, with 7 positions matching TRBD1. The ends lost 1 base at V and 4 bases at J; junction bases unmatched: 5. Germline loops: CDR1 SGHRS, CDR2 YFSETQ. This CDR3 is built from 14 residues. The CDR3 loop reads CASSLQQGEYEQYF. CDR3 coding DNA: TGCGCCAGCAGCTTGCAGCAGGGGGAATACGAGCAGTACTTC. Filled out from reference TRBV5-1 and TRBJ2-7, the complete variable domain reads KAGVTQTPRYLIKTRGQQVTLSCSPISGHRSVSWYQQTPGQGLQFLFEYFSETQRNKGNFPGRFSGRQFSNSRSEMNVSTLELGDSALYLCASSLQQGEYEQYFGPGTRLTVT.

In DNA, the CDR3 is TGTGCCAGCAGTTTCGGGGCGGGAGGTCCGCGGAGAACAGATACGCAGTATTTT. It codes for CASSFGAGGPRRTDTQYF. V gene TRBV28 combines with J gene TRBJ2-3; 8 bases agree with TRBD2. After removal of 3 bases from V and 3 bases from J, the junction contained 14 bases not matched to a gene. There are 18 residues in the CDR3. Per germline, CDR1 MDHEN and CDR2 SYDVKM.

The gene calls are TRBV4-1 and TRBJ1-3; D unclear. CDR1 is MGHRA and CDR2 is YSYEKL in the germline V gene. This CDR3 is built from 16 residues. The V end was cut by 2 bases, the J end by 0 bases, with 11 bases between. In DNA, the CDR3 is TGCGCCAGCAGCCAAACCAGCACAAGCTCTGGAAACACCATATATTTT. Amino acids: CASSQTSTSSGNTIYF.

This clone has just a few counts. The rearrangement uses TRBV28 and TRBJ1-5; 8 nucleotides line up with TRBD1. The V and J ends lost 5 bases and 7 bases, in that order; junction bases with no gene match: 13. The germline gives CDR1 MDHEN, CDR2 SYDVKM. The CDR3 runs to 16 residues. The CDR3: CASSRWTGRYEQPQHF. The CDR3 DNA reads as TGTGCCAGCAGTAGATGGACAGGGAGGTATGAACAGCCCCAGCATTTT.

V gene TRBV2 combines with J gene TRBJ1-5, with D possibly being TRBD1 (6 bases). V gave up 2 bases and J gave up 0 bases, with 8 bases separating them. Per germline, CDR1 SNHLY and CDR2 FYNNEI. The CDR3 sequence is 15 residues long. CDR3 nucleotides: TGTGCCAGCAGTGAATGGGACATTAGCAATCAGCCCCAGCATTTT. Protein product: CASSEWDISNQPQHF.

The chain employs TRBV6-1 and TRBJ2-1; D tentatively fits TRBD1 or TRBD2 (5 bases each). The CDR3 is 16 amino acids. V lost 3 bases and J 6 bases, leaving 18 bases between the germline ends. Germline lookup yields CDR1 MNHNS and CDR2 SASEGT. The CDR3 reads CASSDTGTPGGNEQFF. Written as DNA, the CDR3 is TGTGCCAGCAGTGATACCGGGACCCCGGGTGGCAATGAGCAGTTCTTC.

J is TRBJ2-7 and V is TRBV28; 13 bases fit TRBD2. Germline assignment: CDR1 MDHEN and CDR2 SYDVKM. With V trimmed by 6 bases and J by 4 bases, 3 bases remained unmatched. CDR3 length: 14 residues. CDR3 sequence reads: CASSRTSGRYEQYF. The CDR3 nucleotides read TGTGCCAGCAGCCGGACTAGCGGGAGATACGAGCAGTACTTC.

This sequence joins TRBV19 and TRBJ2-1; weak D call: TRBD2 (5 bases). From germline, CDR1 is LNHDA and CDR2 SQIVND (reference sequence). CDR3 length: 14 residues. V dropped 5 bases and J dropped 8 bases, with 16 bases sitting between them. CDR3 amino acids: CASSAGMTIDEQFF. CDR3 DNA: TGTGCCAGTAGTGCCGGGATGACAATCGATGAGCAGTTCTTC.

Here the CDR3 reads CASRKCEGYGYTF. CDR3 DNA sequence: TGTGCAAGTCGCAAATGTGAGGGCTATGGCTACACCTTC. The chain joins TRBV12-2 to TRBJ1-2. TRBV12-2 is reported as a pseudogene. The CDR3 extends over 13 amino acids.

J is TRBJ2-3 and V is TRBV27; possibly TRBD1 for D (6 bases). Germline loops: CDR1 MNHEY, CDR2 SMNVEV (reference sequence). CDR3 length equals 14 residues. V lost 3 bases and J lost 4, with 11 bases in between. CDR3 protein: CASSLTTGSDTQYF. The CDR3 bases are TGTGCCAGCAGTTTGACGACAGGCTCAGATACGCAGTATTTT.

The rearrangement joins TRBV13 to TRBJ1-1; D is ambiguous. Deletions cut 6 bases from V and 4 bases from J, with 15 bases between. CDR3 size: 14 residues. The germline gives CDR1 PRHDT, CDR2 FYEKMQ (reference sequence). The CDR3 here is CASRHPGRGTEAFF. In DNA form, the CDR3 reads TGTGCCAGCAGACATCCCGGCCGAGGCACTGAAGCTTTCTTT.

The rearrangement links TRBV27 to TRBJ2-5; D remains unclear. V was shortened by 4 bases and J by 2 bases, with 5 bases between the two germline ends. CDR3 length: 12 residues. CDR1 and CDR2 (germline): MNHEY, SMNVEV (reference sequence). In DNA form, the CDR3 reads TGTGCCAGCAGTTCACCTCAAGAGACCCAGTACTTC. Protein: CASSSPQETQYF.

The chain joins TRBV5-1 to TRBJ2-7; 7 bases map to TRBD1. CDR1 and CDR2 (germline): SGHRS, YFSETQ. V gave up 0 bases and J gave up 1 base; unmatched junction bases: 10. This CDR3 comprises 17 residues. DNA for the CDR3: TGCGCCAGCAGCTTGGCCCTTGCACCGGACAGGTCCTACGAGCAGTACTTC. This encodes CASSLALAPDRSYEQYF.

The J gene is TRBJ2-1, the V gene TRBV7-9; 10 nucleotides line up with TRBD2. The CDR3 runs 14 residues. Losses at the gene ends were 5 bases for V and 10 bases for J; bases not matched to a gene: 8. Germline V gives CDR1 SEHNR, CDR2 FQNEAQ (reference sequence). The CDR3: CASSPTSGVWEQFF. The DNA for the CDR3 is TGTGCCAGCAGCCCAACTAGCGGGGTATGGGAGCAGTTCTTC. Looking up the rest from reference TRBV7-9 and TRBJ2-1 gives the full variable domain: DTGVSQNPRHKITKRGQNVTFRCDPISEHNRLYWYRQTLGQGPEFLTYFQNEAQLEKSRLLSDRFSAERPKGSFSTLEIQRTEQGDSAMYLCASSPTSGVWEQFFGPGTRLTVL.

This clone appeared a single time. This sequence joins TRBV1 and TRBJ2-1; no DNA check was done on the table's D call, TRBD2. TRBV1 counts as a pseudogene. This CDR3 contains 14 residues. CDR3 residues: CTSTPLRSYNEQFF. The CDR3 DNA is TGCACCAGCACCCCACTTCGATCCTACAATGAGCAGTTCTTC.

The CDR3 DNA is TGTGCCAGCAGCTTACGGGGGACTAGCGGGGATCCTAGCACAGATACGCAGTATTTT. The encoded protein is CASSLRGTSGDPSTDTQYF. The V and J genes are TRBV13 and TRBJ2-3; 13 bases are shared with TRBD2. Germline V gives CDR1 PRHDT, CDR2 FYEKMQ (reference sequence). The CDR3 has 19 amino acids. J lost 0 bases, V lost 2 bases, and 8 bases had no gene match.

This sequence joins TRBV7-3 and TRBJ2-3; D gene ambiguous. The germline CDR1 and CDR2 sequences are SGHTA and FQGTGA. CDR3 length equals 16 residues. V gave up 0 bases and J gave up 5 bases, with 15 bases separating them. This CDR3 reads CASSLTTDGQGDTQYF. CDR3 coding DNA: TGTGCCAGCAGCTTAACGACCGATGGCCAAGGAGATACGCAGTATTTT.

The J gene is TRBJ1-5, the V gene TRBV6-1; possibly TRBD1 for D (5 bases). Per the germline V gene, CDR1 is MNHNS and CDR2 is SASEGT. This CDR3 has 14 amino acids. V was trimmed by 10 bases and J by 4 bases, leaving 17 bases between them. CDR3 amino acids: CATGLGGGNQPQHF. The CDR3 coding sequence is TGTGCCACCGGGTTGGGGGGAGGGAATCAGCCCCAGCATTTT.

The chain joins TRBV30 to TRBJ1-5; 9 bases match TRBD1. The germline V gene encodes CDR1 GTSNPN and CDR2 SVGIG (reference sequence). V was clipped by 1 base and J by 2 bases; unmatched bases: 9. The CDR3 loop spans 17 amino acids. CDR3 nucleotides: TGTGCCTGGAGTGCCTTACAGGGGGCGCGCGGCAATCAGCCCCAGCATTTT. Residues: CAWSALQGARGNQPQHF.

J is TRBJ1-1 and V is TRBV25-1; perhaps TRBD1 as D (6 bases). Germline CDR1 reads MGHDK; CDR2 reads SYGVNS. V lost 2 bases and J 5 bases, leaving 12 bases between the germline ends. The CDR3 runs 14 residues. The CDR3 DNA follows: TGTGCCAGCAGTGAACCAGGGGCCGGGACTGAAGCTTTCTTT. Amino acid sequence: CASSEPGAGTEAFF.

The gene calls are TRBV5-4 and TRBJ1-6; 9 nucleotides match TRBD1. This CDR3 contains 15 residues. V shed 5 bases, J shed 6 bases, and the junction held 6 bases outside the gene matches. CDR1 is SGHNT and CDR2 is YYREEE in the germline V gene (reference sequence). This CDR3 reads CASSSGGQGNSPLHF. CDR3 bases: TGTGCCAGCAGTTCAGGGGGACAGGGTAATTCACCCCTCCACTTT. The entire variable domain, with the rest obtained from reference TRBV5-4 and TRBJ1-6, is as follows: ETGVTQSPTHLIKTRGQQVTLRCSSQSGHNTVSWYQQALGQGPQFIFQYYREEENGRGNFPPRFSGLQFPNYSSELNVNALELDDSALYLCASSSGGQGNSPLHFGNGTRLTVT.

A single count supports this clone. The V and J genes are TRBV15 and TRBJ1-4; D unclear. The CDR3 has 13 residues. Trimming pared 0 bases from V and 4 bases from J, leaving 3 bases between. Per germline, CDR1 LNHNV and CDR2 YYDKDF (reference sequence). CDR3 nucleotide sequence: TGTGCCACCAGCAGAGATCATAATGAAAAACTGTTTTTT. Translating it yields CATSRDHNEKLFF.

The genes are TRBV5-4 and TRBJ2-5; no clear D. The CDR3 consists of 14 residues. Between the trimmed V and J ends, which lost 0 bases and 4 bases, there was a span of 10 bases. Germline V CDR1 and CDR2: SGHNT, YYREEE (reference sequence). CDR3 sequence: CASSLGSLPETQYF. The DNA for the CDR3 is TGTGCCAGCAGCTTGGGGAGCCTCCCAGAGACCCAGTACTTC.

The chain joins TRBV19 to TRBJ2-1, with 10 bases matching TRBD2. The CDR3 spans 17 residues. V lost 5 bases and J lost 6; bases outside the gene matches: 13. CDR1 is LNHDA and CDR2 is SQIVND in the germline V gene (reference sequence). CDR3 loop: CASSDSLAGATSNEQFF. CDR3 nucleotide sequence: TGTGCCAGTAGTGACTCCCTAGCGGGGGCCACCTCCAATGAGCAGTTCTTC.

CDR3 sequence (DNA): TGTGCCAGCAGTGACCCGGGGGAAGCTTTCTTT. This codes for CASSDPGEAFF. The chain links TRBV6-6 to TRBJ1-1; D is uncertain. CDR1 and CDR2 from the germline V gene are MNHNY and SVGAGI (reference sequence). With 5 bases removed from V and 8 bases from J, the gap between germline ends came to 9 bases. CDR3 size: 11 residues.

CDR3 residues: CASSPKGGEQYF. CDR3 DNA: TGTGCCAGCAGTCCTAAGGGAGGCGAGCAGTACTTC. The rearrangement uses TRBV7-6 and TRBJ2-7, with a tentative D call TRBD2 (6 bases). CDR3 size: 12 residues. V was shortened by 6 bases and J by 6 bases, with 12 bases between the two germline ends. CDR1 and CDR2 (germline): SGHVS, FNYEAQ.

The rearrangement joins TRBV5-1 to TRBJ2-3; D not resolved. Trimming took 2 bases from V and 3 from J, leaving 10 bases between them. The CDR3 is 14 residues long. The V gene's germline CDR1 is SGHRS and CDR2 YFSETQ. The CDR3 coding sequence is TGCGCCAGCAGCTTTCCCCAACGGACAGATACGCAGTATTTT. This codes for CASSFPQRTDTQYF.

The chain recombines TRBV28 with TRBJ1-5; D ambiguous. V dropped 7 bases and J dropped 0 bases, with 10 bases sitting between them. This CDR3 region has 14 residues. CDR1 is MDHEN and CDR2 is SYDVKM in the germline V gene. As DNA, the CDR3 is TGTGCCAGCACGGATCCCGGTAGCAATCAGCCCCAGCATTTT. Amino acid sequence: CASTDPGSNQPQHF.